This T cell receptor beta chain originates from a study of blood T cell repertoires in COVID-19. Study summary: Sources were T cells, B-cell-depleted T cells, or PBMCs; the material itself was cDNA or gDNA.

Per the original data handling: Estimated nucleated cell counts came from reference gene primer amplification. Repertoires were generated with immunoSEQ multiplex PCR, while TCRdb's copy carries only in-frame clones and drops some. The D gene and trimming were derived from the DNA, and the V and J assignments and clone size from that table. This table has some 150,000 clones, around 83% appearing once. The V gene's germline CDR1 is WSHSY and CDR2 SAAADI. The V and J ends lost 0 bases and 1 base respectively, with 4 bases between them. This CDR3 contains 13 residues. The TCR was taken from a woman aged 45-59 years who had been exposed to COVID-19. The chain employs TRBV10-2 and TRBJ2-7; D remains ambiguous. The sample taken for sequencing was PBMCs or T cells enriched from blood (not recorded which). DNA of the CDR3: TGCGCCAGCAGTGAGTCGGAGTCCTACGAGCAGTACTTC. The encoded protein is CASSESESYEQYF.